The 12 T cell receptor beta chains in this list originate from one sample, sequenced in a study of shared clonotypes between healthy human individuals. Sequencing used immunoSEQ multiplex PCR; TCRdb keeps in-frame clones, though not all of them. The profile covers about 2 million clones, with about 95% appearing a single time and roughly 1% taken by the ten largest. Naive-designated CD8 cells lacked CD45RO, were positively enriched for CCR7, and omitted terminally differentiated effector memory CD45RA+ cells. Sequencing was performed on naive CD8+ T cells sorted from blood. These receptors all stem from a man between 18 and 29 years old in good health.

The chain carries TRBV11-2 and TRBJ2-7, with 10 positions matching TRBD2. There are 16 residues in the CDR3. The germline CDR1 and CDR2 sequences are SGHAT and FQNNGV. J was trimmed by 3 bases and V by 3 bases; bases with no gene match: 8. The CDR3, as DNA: TGTGCCAGCAGCTTGGTAGCGGGAGGCTATGACTACGAGCAGTACTTC. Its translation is CASSLVAGGYDYEQYF.

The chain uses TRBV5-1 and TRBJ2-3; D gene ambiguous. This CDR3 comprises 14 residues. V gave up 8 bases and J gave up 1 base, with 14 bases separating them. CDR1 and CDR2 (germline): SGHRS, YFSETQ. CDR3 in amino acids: CASAVVTGTDTQYF. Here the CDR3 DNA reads TGCGCCAGTGCTGTGGTCACTGGCACAGATACGCAGTATTTT. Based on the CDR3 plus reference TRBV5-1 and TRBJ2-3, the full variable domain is KAGVTQTPRYLIKTRGQQVTLSCSPISGHRSVSWYQQTPGQGLQFLFEYFSETQRNKGNFPGRFSGRQFSNSRSEMNVSTLELGDSALYLCASAVVTGTDTQYFGPGTRLTVL.

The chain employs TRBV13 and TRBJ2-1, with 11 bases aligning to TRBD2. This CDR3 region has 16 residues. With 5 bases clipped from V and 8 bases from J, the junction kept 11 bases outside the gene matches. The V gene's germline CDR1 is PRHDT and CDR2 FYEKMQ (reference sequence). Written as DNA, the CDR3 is TGTGCCAGCAGCCTTAGCGGGAGGGCCCTATTCGATGAGCAGTTCTTC. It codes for CASSLSGRALFDEQFF.

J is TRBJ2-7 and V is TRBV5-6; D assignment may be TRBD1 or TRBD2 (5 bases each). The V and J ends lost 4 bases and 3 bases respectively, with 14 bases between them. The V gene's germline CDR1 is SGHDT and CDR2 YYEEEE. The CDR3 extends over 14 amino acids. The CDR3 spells CASSGALESYEQYF. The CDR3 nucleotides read TGTGCCAGCAGCGGGGCACTAGAGAGCTACGAGCAGTACTTC.

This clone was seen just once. DNA for the CDR3: TGTGCCAGCAGCTTACGGGGATTCAATGAGCAGTTCTTC. It translates to CASSLRGFNEQFF. This chain links TRBV11-3 with TRBJ2-1, with a possible D match to TRBD2 (5 bases). Deletions cut 2 bases from V and 6 bases from J, with 8 bases between. Germline V CDR1 and CDR2: SGHNT, YENEEA. This CDR3 contains 13 residues.

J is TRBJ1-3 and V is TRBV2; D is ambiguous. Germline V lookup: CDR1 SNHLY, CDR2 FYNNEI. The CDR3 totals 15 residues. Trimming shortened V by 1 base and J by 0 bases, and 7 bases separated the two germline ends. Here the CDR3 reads CASSEDSTSGNTIYF. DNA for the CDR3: TGTGCCAGCAGTGAAGACAGCACCTCTGGAAACACCATATATTTT.

The CDR3 region has the DNA TGTGCCAGCAGCGTATGGGGACGGTTGGATGAAAAACTGTTTTTT. Its protein is CASSVWGRLDEKLFF. This chain uses TRBV9 with TRBJ1-4; the D gene is possibly TRBD1 (5 bases). Germline-derived CDR1 and CDR2 are SGDLS and YYNGEE. Trimming removed 1 base at V and 6 bases at J, with 13 bases between. The length of the CDR3 is 15 residues.

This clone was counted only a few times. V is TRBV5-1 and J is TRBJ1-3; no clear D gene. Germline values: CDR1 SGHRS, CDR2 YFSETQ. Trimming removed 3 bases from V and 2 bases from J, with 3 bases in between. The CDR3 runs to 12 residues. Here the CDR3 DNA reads TGCGCCAGCAGCTCGCCTGGAAACACCATATATTTT. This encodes CASSSPGNTIYF. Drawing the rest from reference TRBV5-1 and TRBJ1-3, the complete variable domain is KAGVTQTPRYLIKTRGQQVTLSCSPISGHRSVSWYQQTPGQGLQFLFEYFSETQRNKGNFPGRFSGRQFSNSRSEMNVSTLELGDSALYLCASSSPGNTIYFGEGSWLTVV.

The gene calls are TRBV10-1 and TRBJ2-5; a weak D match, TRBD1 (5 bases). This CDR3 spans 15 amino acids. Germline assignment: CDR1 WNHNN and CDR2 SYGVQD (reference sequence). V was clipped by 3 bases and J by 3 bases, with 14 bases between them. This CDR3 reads CASSDFREGEETQYF. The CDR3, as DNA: TGCGCCAGCAGTGATTTCAGGGAAGGGGAAGAGACCCAGTACTTC.

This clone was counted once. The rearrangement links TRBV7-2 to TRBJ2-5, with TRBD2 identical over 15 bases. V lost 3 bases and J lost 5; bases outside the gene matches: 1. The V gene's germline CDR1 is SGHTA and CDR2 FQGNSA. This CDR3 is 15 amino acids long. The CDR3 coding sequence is TGTGCCAGCAGCTTCGGGACTAGCGGGAGGGAGACCCAGTACTTC. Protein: CASSFGTSGRETQYF.

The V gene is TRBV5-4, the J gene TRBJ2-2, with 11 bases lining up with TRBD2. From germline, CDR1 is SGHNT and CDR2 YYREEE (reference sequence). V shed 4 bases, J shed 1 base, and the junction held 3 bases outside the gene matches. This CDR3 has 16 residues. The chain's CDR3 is CASSPGLAGNTGELFF. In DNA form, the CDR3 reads TGTGCCAGCAGCCCCGGACTAGCGGGGAACACCGGGGAGCTGTTTTTT.

The CDR3 DNA reads as TGTGCCAGCAGTCTAGGGAACTATGGCTACACCTTC. The encoded protein is CASSLGNYGYTF. The chain combines TRBV2 with TRBJ1-2; D unresolved. CDR3 length: 12 amino acids. Trimming shortened V by 5 bases and J by 2 bases, and 6 bases separated the two germline ends. Germline CDR1 SNHLY, CDR2 FYNNEI.